This TCR beta chain stems from a study of cytomegalovirus exposure and HLA in healthy donors. Study information: HLA-typed donors were the source of around 85 million unique TCRs held in an early data release.

Germline lookup yields CDR1 SGHVS and CDR2 FQNEAQ. This CDR3 has 13 amino acids. Trimming took 1 base from V and 2 from J, leaving 6 bases between them. PCR amplification relied on 60 Vbeta primers (plus 13 Jbeta primers). Clones were sequenced by immunoSEQ multiplex PCR, and TCRdb holds only the in-frame ones, with some missing. The repertoire holds more than 150,000 clones, with over 70% as singletons. This clone was detected only once. Its cognate antigen is unknown. Different DNA sequences within this sample yield the same CDR3. The study's findings and limits: Previous analysis showed most TCR beta V segments were productive about 90% or about 30% of the time.

Sequencing used PBMCs. This receptor was obtained from a man between 18 and 29 years old in good health and CMV-seronegative. The J gene is TRBJ2-7, the V gene TRBV7-8; D gene ambiguous. CDR3 amino acids: CASSLGRTYEQYF. CDR3 coding DNA: TGTGCCAGCAGCTTAGGTAGAACCTACGAGCAGTACTTC.